This TCR beta chain was sequenced during a study of blood T cell repertoires in COVID-19. Losses at the gene ends were 3 bases for V and 5 bases for J; bases not matched to a gene: 10. This CDR3 has 16 residues. CDR1 and CDR2 from the germline V gene are MDHEN and SYDVKM. TCRdb's copy holds only in-frame clones and misses some; the assay was immunoSEQ multiplex PCR. The sample shows just over 250,000 clones, around 84% of them seen only once. This sequence joins TRBV28 and TRBJ2-5; 9 nucleotides line up with TRBD2. Input material: PBMCs or T cells enriched from blood (not recorded which). This receptor was obtained from a man aged 30-40 years with acute COVID-19. The CDR3 loop is CASSFRLAGFQETQYF. In nucleotides, the CDR3 is TGTGCCAGCAGTTTTAGGCTAGCGGGATTTCAGGAGACCCAGTACTTC.